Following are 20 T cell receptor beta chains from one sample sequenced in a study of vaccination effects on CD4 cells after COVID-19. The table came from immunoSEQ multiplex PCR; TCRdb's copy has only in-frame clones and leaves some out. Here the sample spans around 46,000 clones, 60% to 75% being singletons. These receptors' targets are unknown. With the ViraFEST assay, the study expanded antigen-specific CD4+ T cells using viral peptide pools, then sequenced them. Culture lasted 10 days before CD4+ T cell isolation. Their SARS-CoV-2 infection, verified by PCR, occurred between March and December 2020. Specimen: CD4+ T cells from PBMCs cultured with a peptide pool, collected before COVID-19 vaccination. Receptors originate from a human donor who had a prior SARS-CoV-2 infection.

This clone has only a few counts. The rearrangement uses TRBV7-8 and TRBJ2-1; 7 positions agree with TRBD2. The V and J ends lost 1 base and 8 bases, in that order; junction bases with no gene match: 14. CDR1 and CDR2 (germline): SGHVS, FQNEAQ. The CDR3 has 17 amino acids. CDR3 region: CASSLVLRGLGDDEQFF. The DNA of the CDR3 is TGTGCCAGCAGCTTAGTCTTGCGGGGGTTAGGGGACGATGAGCAGTTCTTC.

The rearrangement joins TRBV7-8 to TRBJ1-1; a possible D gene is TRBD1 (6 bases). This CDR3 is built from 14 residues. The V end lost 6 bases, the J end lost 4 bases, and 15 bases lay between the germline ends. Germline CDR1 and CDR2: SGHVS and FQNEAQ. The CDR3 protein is CASRRTRGPTEAFF. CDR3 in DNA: TGTGCCAGCAGGCGGACCAGGGGACCCACTGAAGCTTTCTTT.

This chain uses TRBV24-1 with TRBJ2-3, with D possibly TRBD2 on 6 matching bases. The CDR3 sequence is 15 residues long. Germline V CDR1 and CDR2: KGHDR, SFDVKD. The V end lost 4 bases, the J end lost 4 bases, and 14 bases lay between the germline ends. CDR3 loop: CATSDPRGTPDTQYF. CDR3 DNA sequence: TGTGCCACCAGTGACCCCCGGGGGACCCCAGATACGCAGTATTTT.

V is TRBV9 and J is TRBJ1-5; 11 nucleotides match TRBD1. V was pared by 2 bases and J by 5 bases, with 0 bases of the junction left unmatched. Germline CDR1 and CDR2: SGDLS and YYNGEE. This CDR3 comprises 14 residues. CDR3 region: CASSVGQGDQPQHF. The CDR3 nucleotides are TGTGCCAGCAGCGTGGGACAGGGGGATCAGCCCCAGCATTTT.

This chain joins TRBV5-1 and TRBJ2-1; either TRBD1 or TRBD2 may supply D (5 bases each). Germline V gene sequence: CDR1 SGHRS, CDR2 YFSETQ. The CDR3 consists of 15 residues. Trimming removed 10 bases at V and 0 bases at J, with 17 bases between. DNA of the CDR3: TGCGCCTCGTATGAGGGGCCTAGCTCCTACAATGAGCAGTTCTTC. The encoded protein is CASYEGPSSYNEQFF.

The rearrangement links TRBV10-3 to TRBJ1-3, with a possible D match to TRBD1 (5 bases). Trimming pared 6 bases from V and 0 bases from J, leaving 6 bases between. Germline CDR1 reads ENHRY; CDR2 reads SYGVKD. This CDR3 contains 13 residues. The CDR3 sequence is CAIRDSSGNTIYF. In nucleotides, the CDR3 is TGTGCCATCAGAGACAGCTCTGGAAACACCATATATTTT.

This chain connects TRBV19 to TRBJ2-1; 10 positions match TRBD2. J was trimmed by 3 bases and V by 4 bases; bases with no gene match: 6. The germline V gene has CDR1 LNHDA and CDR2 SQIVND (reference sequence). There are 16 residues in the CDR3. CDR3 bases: TGTGCCAGTAGTAGAGGACTAGCGGATTTCTACAATGAGCAGTTCTTC. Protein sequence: CASSRGLADFYNEQFF.

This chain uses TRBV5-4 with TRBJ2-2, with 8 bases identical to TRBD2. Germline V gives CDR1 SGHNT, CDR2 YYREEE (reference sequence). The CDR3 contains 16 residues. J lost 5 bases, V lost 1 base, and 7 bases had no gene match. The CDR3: CASSLSREGGTGELFF. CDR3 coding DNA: TGTGCCAGCAGCTTGTCCCGGGAGGGAGGGACCGGGGAGCTGTTTTTT.

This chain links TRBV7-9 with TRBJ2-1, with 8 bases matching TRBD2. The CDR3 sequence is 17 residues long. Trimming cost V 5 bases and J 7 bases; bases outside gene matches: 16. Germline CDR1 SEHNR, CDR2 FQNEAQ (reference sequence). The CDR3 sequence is CASSKGLSGGRLNEQFF. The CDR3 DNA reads TGTGCCAGCAGCAAGGGGCTCTCGGGGGGGCGGCTAAATGAGCAGTTCTTC.

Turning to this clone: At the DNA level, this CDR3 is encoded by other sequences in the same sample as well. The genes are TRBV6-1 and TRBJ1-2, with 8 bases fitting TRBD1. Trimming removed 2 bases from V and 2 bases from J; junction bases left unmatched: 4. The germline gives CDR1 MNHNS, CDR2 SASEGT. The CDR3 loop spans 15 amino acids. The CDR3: CASSEIAGGNYGYTF. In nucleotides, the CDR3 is TGTGCCAGCAGTGAAATAGCAGGGGGCAACTATGGCTACACCTTC.

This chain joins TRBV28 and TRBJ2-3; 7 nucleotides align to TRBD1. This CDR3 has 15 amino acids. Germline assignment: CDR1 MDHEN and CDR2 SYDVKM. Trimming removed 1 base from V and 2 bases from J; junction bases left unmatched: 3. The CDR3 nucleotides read TGTGCCAGCAGTTTATCAGGGGGAAACACAGATACGCAGTATTTT. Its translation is CASSLSGGNTDTQYF.

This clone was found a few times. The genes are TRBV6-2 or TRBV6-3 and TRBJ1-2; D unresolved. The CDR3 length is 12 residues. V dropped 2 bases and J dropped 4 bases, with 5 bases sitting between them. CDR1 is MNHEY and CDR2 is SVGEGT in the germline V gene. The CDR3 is CASSYGGYGYTF. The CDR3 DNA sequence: TGTGCCAGCAGTTACGGCGGCTATGGCTACACCTTC.

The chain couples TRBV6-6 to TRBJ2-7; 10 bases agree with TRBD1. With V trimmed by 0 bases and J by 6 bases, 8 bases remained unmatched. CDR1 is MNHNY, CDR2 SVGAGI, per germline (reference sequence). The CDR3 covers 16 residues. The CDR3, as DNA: TGTGCCAGCAGTTACTCGCCTGGGACAGGGGTTTCCGAGCAGTACTTC. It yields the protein CASSYSPGTGVSEQYF.

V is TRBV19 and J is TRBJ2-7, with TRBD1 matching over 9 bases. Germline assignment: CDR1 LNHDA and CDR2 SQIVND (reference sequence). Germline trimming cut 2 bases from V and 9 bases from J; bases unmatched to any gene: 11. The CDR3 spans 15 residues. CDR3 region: CASSILGTGIAVQYF. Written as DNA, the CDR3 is TGTGCCAGTAGTATACTTGGGACAGGGATCGCGGTGCAGTACTTC.

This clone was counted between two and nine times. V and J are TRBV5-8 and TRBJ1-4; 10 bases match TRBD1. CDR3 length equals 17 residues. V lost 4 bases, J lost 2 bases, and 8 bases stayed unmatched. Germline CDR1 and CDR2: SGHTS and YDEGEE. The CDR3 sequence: CASSMWTGGGTNEKLFF. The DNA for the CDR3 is TGTGCCAGCAGCATGTGGACAGGGGGAGGTACTAATGAAAAACTGTTTTTT.

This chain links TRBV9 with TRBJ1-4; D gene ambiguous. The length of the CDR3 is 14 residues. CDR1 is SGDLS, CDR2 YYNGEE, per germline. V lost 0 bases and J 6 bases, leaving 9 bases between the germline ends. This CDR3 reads CASSVEGYDEKLFF. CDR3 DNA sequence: TGTGCCAGCAGCGTAGAAGGGTACGATGAAAAACTGTTTTTT.

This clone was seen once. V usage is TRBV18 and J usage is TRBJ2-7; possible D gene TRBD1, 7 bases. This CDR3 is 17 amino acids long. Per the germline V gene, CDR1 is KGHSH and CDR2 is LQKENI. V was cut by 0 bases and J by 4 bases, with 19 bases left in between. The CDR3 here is CASSPPGQGGTVYEQYF. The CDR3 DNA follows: TGTGCCAGCTCACCACCGGGTCAGGGGGGTACGGTATACGAGCAGTACTTC.

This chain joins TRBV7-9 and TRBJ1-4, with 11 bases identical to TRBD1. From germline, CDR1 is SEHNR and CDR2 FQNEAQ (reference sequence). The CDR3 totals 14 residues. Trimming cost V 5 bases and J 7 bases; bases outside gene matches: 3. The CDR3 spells CASSRDRGGEKLFF. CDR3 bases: TGTGCCAGCAGCCGGGACAGGGGGGGTGAAAAACTGTTTTTT.

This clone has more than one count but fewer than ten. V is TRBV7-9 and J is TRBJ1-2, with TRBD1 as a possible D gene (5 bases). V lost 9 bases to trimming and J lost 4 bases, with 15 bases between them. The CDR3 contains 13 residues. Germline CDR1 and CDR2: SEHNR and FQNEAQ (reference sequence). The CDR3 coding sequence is TGTGCCAGTGGGGTAGGGGTGGGCTATGGCTACACCTTC. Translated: CASGVGVGYGYTF. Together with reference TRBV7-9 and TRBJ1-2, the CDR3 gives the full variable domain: DTGVSQNPRHKITKRGQNVTFRCDPISEHNRLYWYRQTLGQGPEFLTYFQNEAQLEKSRLLSDRFSAERPKGSFSTLEIQRTEQGDSAMYLCASGVGVGYGYTFGSGTRLTVV.

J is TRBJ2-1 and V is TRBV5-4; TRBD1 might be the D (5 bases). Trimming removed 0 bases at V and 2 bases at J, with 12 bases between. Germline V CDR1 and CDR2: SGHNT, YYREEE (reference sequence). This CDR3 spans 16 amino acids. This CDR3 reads CASSLAGQVAYNEQFF. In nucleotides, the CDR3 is TGTGCCAGCAGCTTGGCAGGGCAGGTCGCCTACAATGAGCAGTTCTTC.